The 22 T cell receptor beta chains in this list originate from one sample, sequenced in a study of prognosis after radiotherapy for stage I lung cancer. Amplification of the TCR beta CDR3 (from genomic DNA) was done by two-round multiplex PCR. Primers targeting each individual TRBV and TRBJ gene were applied in first-round PCR. TCRdb re-derived calls from the multiplex PCR reads in MiXCR, one entry per CDR3 protein. Of about 26,000 distinct CDR3 sequences listed, 30% are singletons. Material: PBMCs, obtained before or after stereotactic body radiation therapy (not recorded which). These receptors were taken from a donor aged 50 or older with non-small cell lung cancer.

The J gene is TRBJ2-2, the V gene TRBV3-1, with 11 bases identical to TRBD2. In germline, CDR1 is LGHDT, CDR2 YNNKEL (reference sequence). This CDR3 is built from 16 residues. The V gene end was trimmed by 5 bases and the J gene end by 7 bases; junction bases not matched to a gene: 9. Written as DNA, the CDR3 is TGTGCCAGCAGCTTGGGACTAGCGGACCGGGGCGGGGAGCTGTTTTTT. Protein sequence: CASSLGLADRGGELFF.

This chain joins TRBV6-1 and TRBJ2-3, with D possibly called TRBD1 or TRBD2 (7 bases each). V shed 7 bases and J shed 5 bases, with 19 bases lying between them. Germline CDR1 is MNHNS and CDR2 is SASEGT. The CDR3 is 15 amino acids. DNA for the CDR3: TGTGCCAGCATTAAATCACAGGGGAGGGAAGATACGCAGTATTTT. This sequence encodes CASIKSQGREDTQYF.

With regard to this clonotype: With a much larger clone just one base away, this may be a read error. This chain connects TRBV29-1 to TRBJ1-5; tentatively, D is TRBD1 (5 bases). The ends were cut back, 4 bases at V and 5 bases at J, with 12 bases in the middle. The germline V gene encodes CDR1 SQVTM and CDR2 ANQGSEA. The CDR3 is 13 residues long. The CDR3 nucleotides are TGCAGCGTTGGACAGCGAGGCGATCAGCCCCAGCATTTT. Translated: CSVGQRGDQPQHF.

This clonotype was counted ten times or more. The chain has TRBV20-1 and TRBJ2-5; D remains unclear. CDR1 DFQATT and CDR2 SNEGSKA come from the germline V gene (reference sequence). Trimming removed 1 base at V and 4 bases at J, with 10 bases between. The CDR3 runs to 13 residues. The CDR3 nucleotides read TGCAGTGCTAGAGTGAAGTCTTTAGAGACCCAGTACTTC. Translated: CSARVKSLETQYF.

Comment on this clonotype: A far larger clone differs by one base, so this is likely a read error. The chain carries TRBV7-2 and TRBJ2-7; D not resolved. The CDR3 runs to 14 residues. V lost 2 bases and J lost 2, with 10 bases in between. CDR1 is SGHTA, CDR2 FQGNSA, per germline. The CDR3 DNA follows: TGTGCCAGCAGCTTACGGACGTCCCCCTACGAGCAGTACTTC. It encodes CASSLRTSPYEQYF.

This clonotype came up many times. The chain recombines TRBV3-1 with TRBJ1-5, with D perhaps TRBD1 (6 bases). Germline V gene lookup returns CDR1 LGHDT and CDR2 YNNKEL (reference sequence). Trimming stripped 4 bases from V and 6 bases from J, with 16 bases between. This CDR3 spans 15 amino acids. The CDR3: CASSPVDGGGQPQHF. For the CDR3, the DNA is TGTGCCAGCAGCCCCGTGGACGGGGGCGGTCAGCCCCAGCATTTT.

The table lists this clonotype with many counts. V usage is TRBV11-2 and J usage is TRBJ1-2, with D perhaps TRBD1 (5 bases). Germline CDR1 and CDR2: SGHAT and FQNNGV. The V gene lost 4 bases and the J gene lost 3 bases, with 18 bases spanning the gap. The CDR3 spans 16 residues. CDR3 residues: CASSSGRGLRDYGYTF. As DNA, the CDR3 is TGTGCCAGCAGCTCGGGGCGAGGGTTACGCGACTATGGCTACACCTTC.

Concerning this clonotype itself: At one of its ends the junction is not consistent with the germline gene, which may arise from a read error. This chain uses TRBV5-1 with TRBJ1-2, with a possible D match to TRBD1 (5 bases). The CDR3 extends over 13 amino acids. Germline CDR1 is SGHRS and CDR2 is YFSETQ. CDR3 nucleotide sequence: TGTGCCAGCAGCTTCGGGCAAGGGGAAGGCTACACCTTC. Translated: CASSFGQGEGYTF.

This clonotype is termed medium-sized. The genes are TRBV2 and TRBJ2-7, with 7 bases matching TRBD1. The CDR3 length is 14 residues. Germline V lookup: CDR1 SNHLY, CDR2 FYNNEI. J was trimmed by 1 base and V by 7 bases; bases with no gene match: 7. Written as DNA, the CDR3 is TGTGCCAGCACCCAGGGACAGCCATCCTACGAGCAGTACTTC. Amino acid sequence: CASTQGQPSYEQYF. The whole variable domain, remainder taken from reference TRBV2 and TRBJ2-7, is EPEVTQTPSHQVTQMGQEVILRCVPISNHLYFYWYRQILGQKVEFLVSFYNNEISEKSEIFDDQFSVERPDGSNFTLKIRSTKLEDSAMYFCASTQGQPSYEQYFGPGTRLTVT.

This clonotype appeared a single time. A much larger clonotype is one base distant, so this may be a read error. No conserved phenylalanine or tryptophan is present at the end of the CDR3, so a read error is the likely explanation. The chain has TRBV30 and TRBJ2-5, with TRBD1 matching over 9 bases. The trim removed 2 bases at V and 5 bases at J, leaving 9 bases unmatched. The CDR3 consists of 15 residues. The germline V gene encodes CDR1 GTSNPN and CDR2 SVGIG (reference sequence). CDR3 protein: CAWSSEGQGGETQYL. CDR3 DNA sequence: TGTGCCTGGAGTTCTGAGGGACAGGGAGGGGAGACCCAGTACTTA.

On this clonotype: This may arise from a read error, as a much more abundant clone is one base away. This chain joins TRBV2 and TRBJ2-2; TRBD2 matches at 8 bases. The CDR3 runs to 15 residues. V trimming: 5 bases; J trimming: 4 bases; junction bases outside the gene matches: 6. Germline V gene data show CDR1 as SNHLY and CDR2 as FYNNEI. The CDR3 region is CASSIAGSATGELFF. In DNA form, the CDR3 reads TGTGCCAGCAGTATAGCGGGATCCGCCACCGGGGAGCTGTTTTTT.

In this sample, this clonotype turned up many times. The conserved phenylalanine or tryptophan is not found at the CDR3 terminus, so this likely reflects a read error. The V call is TRBV5-1, the J call TRBJ2-7; maybe TRBD1 (5 bases). The CDR3 consists of 14 residues. V was clipped by 0 bases and J by 7 bases, with 14 bases between them. Germline CDR1 SGHRS, CDR2 YFSETQ. This CDR3 is CASSLDRTPGEQYL. In DNA, the CDR3 is TGCGCCAGCAGCTTGGACAGGACGCCTGGGGAGCAGTACCTC.

This clonotype was found many times. J is TRBJ1-1 and V is TRBV9; D is unclear. The V and J ends lost 0 bases and 5 bases respectively, with 14 bases between them. The CDR3 is 15 amino acids. Germline V gene sequence: CDR1 SGDLS, CDR2 YYNGEE. The DNA of the CDR3 is TGTGCCAGCAGCGTAGCTTGGGCAGTGGGGACTGAAGCTTTCTTT. Encoded protein: CASSVAWAVGTEAFF.

This clonotype was recorded many times. The chain joins TRBV27 to TRBJ2-7; D ambiguous. Deletions cut 3 bases from V and 6 bases from J, with 12 bases between. The germline V gene has CDR1 MNHEY and CDR2 SMNVEV (reference sequence). CDR3 length: 13 residues. CDR3 coding DNA: TGTGCCAGCAGTTTTGGCAATGGCTTCGAGCAGTACTTC. Encoded protein: CASSFGNGFEQYF.

Notes on this clonotype: A much more abundant neighbour one base away suggests this may be a read error. The chain links TRBV29-1 to TRBJ2-3; the match to TRBD2 covers 7 bases. V was pared by 4 bases and J by 3 bases, with 7 bases of the junction left unmatched. Germline lookup yields CDR1 SQVTM and CDR2 ANQGSEA. The CDR3 contains 14 residues. Here the CDR3 reads CSVGLAVGTDTQYF. CDR3 nucleotide sequence: TGCAGCGTTGGCCTAGCGGTAGGAACAGATACGCAGTATTTT.

As concerns this clonotype: This likely reflects a read error, since a far larger clone is one base away. The J gene is TRBJ2-5, the V gene TRBV28; a weak D match, TRBD1 (7 bases). The DNA end favors TRBJ2-7, so the J call may be wrong. Germline V gene lookup returns CDR1 MDHEN and CDR2 SYDVKM. The CDR3 is made up of 13 amino acids. Here the CDR3 DNA reads TGTGCCAGCAGTTTCAGGGGGACTGGCGAGCAGTACTTC. Protein sequence: CASSFRGTGEQYF.

In its sample, this clonotype was seen many times. The CDR3 spells CASRQTTGNTEAFF. Here the CDR3 DNA reads TGTGCCAGCAGACAAACGACAGGGAACACTGAAGCTTTCTTT. The chain recombines TRBV12-3 or TRBV12-4 with TRBJ1-1, with a possible D match to TRBD1 (6 bases). This CDR3 has 14 amino acids. V lost 6 bases to trimming and J lost 1 base, with 12 bases between them.

This clonotype has ten or more counts. The chain is built from TRBV19 and TRBJ2-3, with 9 bases fitting TRBD2. V lost 5 bases to trimming and J lost 5 bases; unmatched junction nucleotides: 8. CDR1 LNHDA and CDR2 SQIVND come from the germline V gene (reference sequence). The length of the CDR3 is 15 residues. The CDR3 region has the DNA TGTGCCAGTAGTTCTAGACTAGCGGTGGAAGATACGCAGTATTTT. Protein product: CASSSRLAVEDTQYF.

The chain has TRBV6-2 or TRBV6-3 and TRBJ2-1; possible D gene TRBD2, 6 bases. Germline V gene lookup returns CDR1 MNHEY and CDR2 SVGEGT. This CDR3 spans 17 amino acids. Trimming removed 3 bases from V and 8 bases from J, with 23 bases in between. CDR3 sequence reads: CASSYGRRSGRGYEQFF. DNA of the CDR3: TGTGCCAGCAGTTATGGGAGACGATCGGGGCGGGGATATGAGCAGTTCTTC.

In the case of this clonotype: This is likely an artifact of a read error, given a far larger clone one base away. V usage is TRBV6-9 and J usage is TRBJ2-7, with D unresolved. V gave up 4 bases and J gave up 2 bases, with 9 bases separating them. The CDR3 totals 13 residues. Looked up from germline, CDR1 is MNHGY and CDR2 is SVAAGI. The CDR3 DNA reads TGTGCCAGCAGTTGGACGTCCACCTACGAGCAGTACTTC. Amino acid sequence: CASSWTSTYEQYF.

This clonotype appeared many times. The rearrangement links TRBV12-3 or TRBV12-4 to TRBJ1-5; possibly TRBD1 for D (5 bases). V gave up 6 bases and J gave up 6 bases, with 9 bases separating them. The CDR3 length is 12 residues. In DNA form, the CDR3 reads TGTGCCAGCAGATATGGGGGTCAGCCCCAGCATTTT. It translates to CASRYGGQPQHF.

This clonotype appeared many times. CDR3 nucleotide sequence: TGTGCCACCAGTGATTCAGCCTACAATGAGCAGTTCTTC. It is translated as CATSDSAYNEQFF. J is TRBJ2-1 and V is TRBV24-1; D is unclear. The CDR3 runs to 13 residues. V was shortened by 2 bases and J by 2 bases, with 3 bases between the two germline ends. Germline V gene data show CDR1 as KGHDR and CDR2 as SFDVKD.